One T cell receptor (beta chain) is described in this entry. What it recognizes is unknown. PCR was performed using 60 Vbeta and 13 Jbeta primers. This table comes from immunoSEQ multiplex PCR, and its TCRdb copy is limited to in-frame clones, with some not included. This table holds around 98,000 clones, 60% to 80% found once. Trimming took off 2 bases at V and 1 base at J, with 11 bases between the two ends. The CDR3 is 15 residues long. Germline-derived CDR1 and CDR2 are MNHEY and SMNVEV (reference sequence). This specimen comes from a study of cytomegalovirus exposure and HLA in healthy donors. Study findings and constraints: Apart from CMV serostatus, no immune exposure information was available.

This clonotype was obtained from a female donor in good health and CMV-seronegative. The sample taken for sequencing was PBMCs. The chain employs TRBV27 and TRBJ1-1; D possibly corresponds to TRBD1 (5 bases). The CDR3 loop reads CASSLMTAKNTEAFF. CDR3 nucleotide sequence: TGTGCCAGCAGTTTAATGACAGCGAAGAACACTGAAGCTTTCTTT.